The rows below give T cell receptor beta chains drawn from one sample of a study of cytomegalovirus exposure and HLA in healthy donors. The protocol was immunoSEQ multiplex PCR, while the TCRdb copy is restricted to in-frame clones and leaves out a portion. The table includes 82,000 or so clones, roughly 96% detected once. Sequenced sample: PBMCs. The receptors stem from a woman aged 18-29 years in good health and CMV-seronegative. CDR3s include the opening cysteine and the closing phenylalanine or tryptophan.

j_call | v_call | cdr3_aa
TRBJ2-1 | TRBV7-9 | CASSLGGAGDYNEQFF
TRBJ2-7 | TRBV19 | CASSNSGGWFEQYF
TRBJ2-1 | TRBV6-5 | CASSSGSSYNEQFF
TRBJ1-2 | TRBV27 | CASSLSVPFYGYTF
TRBJ2-3 | TRBV18 | CASSPPWASGEGTQYF
TRBJ2-1 | TRBV5-5 | CASSSTGTDNEQFF
TRBJ2-3 | TRBV7-2 | CASSLAVTRPSSTDTQYF
TRBJ2-1 | TRBV28 | CASRDPGQGAYEQFF
TRBJ1-1 | TRBV4-3 | CASSQSLAAVTEAFF
TRBJ2-1 | TRBV6-6 | CASSYWLAGNNEQFF
TRBJ1-5 | TRBV7-2 | CASSEGGAGNQPQHF
TRBJ2-1 | TRBV28 | CASSLSDWRNEQFF
TRBJ1-3 | TRBV7-2 | CASSVGPTIYF
TRBJ1-2 | TRBV6-5 | CASSRTGEGYTF
TRBJ2-6 | TRBV4-3 | CASSQEGAGGANVLTF
TRBJ2-1 | TRBV27 | CASSLKAGGLAGYNEQFF
TRBJ2-7 | TRBV29-1 | CSVDRGYEQYF
TRBJ2-1 | TRBV4-1 | CASSKGLAGGENEQFF
TRBJ1-1 | TRBV19 | CASSAHRGNLNTEAFF
TRBJ2-1 | TRBV29-1 | CSVEDGRLDLNEQFF
TRBJ2-1 | TRBV15 | CATSRDAKRNEQFF
TRBJ1-5 | TRBV7-8 | CASSLVGQGNQPQHF